The 27 T cell receptor beta chains presented below share a single source sample, sequenced in a study of blood T cell repertoires in COVID-19. Some clones are missing from TCRdb's copy, which holds only in-frame ones; the method was immunoSEQ multiplex PCR. Altogether fewer than 250,000 clones are present, 70% to 85% being singletons, with the ten largest covering under 2%. Sequences were obtained from peripheral blood. The source of these receptors is a woman at least 80 years old with acute or convalescent COVID-19.

The V call is TRBV12-3 or TRBV12-4, the J call TRBJ2-7; tentatively, D is TRBD1 (5 bases). The CDR3 contains 12 residues. V lost 5 bases to trimming and J lost 4 bases, with 9 bases between them. The CDR3 here is CASSPDRYEQYF. The CDR3 nucleotides read TGTGCCAGCAGTCCAGACAGATACGAGCAGTACTTC.

This rearrangement joins TRBV5-1 to TRBJ1-1; TRBD1 is a possible D gene (6 bases). This CDR3 comprises 14 residues. The germline V gene has CDR1 SGHRS and CDR2 YFSETQ. Trimming removed 4 bases from V and 5 bases from J, with 15 bases in between. Here the CDR3 DNA reads TGCGCCAGCAGCCCCCAGGGGTTCCGAACTGAAGCTTTCTTT. Amino acids: CASSPQGFRTEAFF.

V is TRBV28 and J is TRBJ1-6, with a tentative D call TRBD1 (6 bases). The germline V gene has CDR1 MDHEN and CDR2 SYDVKM. Trimming stripped 3 bases from V and 9 bases from J, with 18 bases between. This CDR3 has 16 amino acids. The CDR3 region is CASSLNWGGKSSPLHF. CDR3 in DNA: TGTGCCAGCAGTTTGAATTGGGGGGGCAAGAGTTCACCCCTCCACTTT.

In this sample, this clone turned up a few times. The rearrangement joins TRBV11-2 to TRBJ2-1; D possibly corresponds to TRBD2 (5 bases). This CDR3 spans 12 amino acids. CDR1 is SGHAT and CDR2 is FQNNGV in the germline V gene. V was shortened by 6 bases and J by 4 bases, with 7 bases between the two germline ends. CDR3 DNA sequence: TGTGCCAGCAGTCGGGGATACAATGAGCAGTTCTTC. It codes for CASSRGYNEQFF.

The genes are TRBV6-5 and TRBJ1-2; D is uncertain. Trimming pared 9 bases from V and 5 bases from J, leaving 16 bases between. Germline V gene lookup returns CDR1 MNHEY and CDR2 SVGAGI. The CDR3 is made up of 13 amino acids. CDR3 DNA sequence: TGTGCCAGAAACCCCCCTACTAGGTATGGCTACACCTTC. Translated: CARNPPTRYGYTF.

The V gene is TRBV18, the J gene TRBJ1-4; TRBD1 aligns across 10 bases. The CDR3 runs 16 residues. Germline V CDR1 and CDR2: KGHSH, LQKENI. V was pared by 6 bases and J by 8 bases, with 12 bases of the junction left unmatched. CDR3: CASSPPKGQGNEKLFF. The CDR3 DNA is TGTGCCAGCTCTCCTCCCAAGGGACAGGGGAACGAAAAACTGTTTTTT.

J is TRBJ1-6 and V is TRBV7-6, with 10 bases identical to TRBD1. CDR3 length equals 16 residues. Germline loops: CDR1 SGHVS, CDR2 FNYEAQ. V dropped 5 bases and J dropped 6; count of bases not matched to a gene: 7. DNA for the CDR3: TGTGCCAGCAGCCTAGGGACAGGGGCAAGTAATTCACCCCTCCACTTT. Amino acids: CASSLGTGASNSPLHF.

As for this clone: In the same sample, other DNA sequences code for this CDR3. The V call is TRBV6-2 or TRBV6-3, the J call TRBJ2-7; 9 nucleotides line up with TRBD2. The length of the CDR3 is 14 residues. V lost 3 bases and J lost 1; bases outside the gene matches: 1. Germline CDR1 reads MNHEY; CDR2 reads SVGEGT. CDR3 loop: CASSYSGGSYEQYF. CDR3 coding DNA: TGTGCCAGCAGTTATAGCGGGGGTTCCTACGAGCAGTACTTC.

This sequence joins TRBV2 and TRBJ2-5, with 7 bases that match TRBD1. Germline-derived CDR1 and CDR2 are SNHLY and FYNNEI. With V trimmed by 7 bases and J by 1 base, 6 bases remained unmatched. There are 14 residues in the CDR3. The CDR3 protein is CASTGQAVQETQYF. The CDR3 DNA reads as TGTGCCAGCACAGGACAGGCGGTCCAAGAGACCCAGTACTTC.

This clone came up once. The chain is built from TRBV24-1 and TRBJ2-3; a possible D gene is TRBD2 (6 bases). The V end was cut by 4 bases, the J end by 5 bases, with 21 bases between. Germline V gives CDR1 KGHDR, CDR2 SFDVKD. The CDR3 runs 17 residues. CDR3 in amino acids: CATSERTGREREDTQYF. Written as DNA, the CDR3 is TGTGCCACCAGTGAGCGCACCGGGAGAGAGAGGGAAGATACGCAGTATTTT.

Worth noting for this clone: Within the sample, other DNA sequences also encode this same CDR3. The chain carries TRBV18 and TRBJ1-2; weak D call: TRBD1 (5 bases). The CDR3 loop spans 13 amino acids. The V and J ends lost 2 bases and 2 bases respectively, with 6 bases between them. From germline, CDR1 is KGHSH and CDR2 LQKENI. The CDR3, as DNA: TGTGCCAGCTCACCAGACAGCAACTATGGCTACACCTTC. Protein product: CASSPDSNYGYTF.

This clone has a single count. This chain's CDR3 is CASSRGGNTEAFF. Here the CDR3 DNA reads TGTGCCAGCAGCAGGGGCGGGAACACTGAAGCTTTCTTT. The gene calls are TRBV7-9 and TRBJ1-1; tentatively, D is TRBD1 (5 bases). The CDR3 is 13 residues long. Germline V CDR1 and CDR2: SEHNR, FQNEAQ (reference sequence). The germline V and J ends were trimmed by 5 bases and 1 base, with 8 bases remaining between them.

This sequence joins TRBV18 and TRBJ2-1, with 8 positions matching TRBD1. Germline-derived CDR1 and CDR2 are KGHSH and LQKENI. The CDR3 extends over 16 amino acids. J gave up 6 bases and V 5 bases, and 12 bases lay outside the gene matches. In DNA form, the CDR3 reads TGTGCCAGCTCAATAGGACAGGGAAATTTCGTCAATGAGCAGTTCTTC. Translated, it gives CASSIGQGNFVNEQFF.

V and J are TRBV4-2 and TRBJ1-1; D is possibly TRBD1 (5 bases). V was trimmed by 0 bases and J by 1 base, leaving 9 bases between them. Germline V gene data show CDR1 as LGHNA and CDR2 as YNFKEQ. The CDR3 consists of 15 residues. The CDR3 loop is CASSQEGVGNTEAFF. Written as DNA, the CDR3 is TGTGCCAGCAGCCAAGAAGGGGTGGGGAACACTGAAGCTTTCTTT.

The V and J genes are TRBV7-9 and TRBJ1-4, with 9 bases identical to TRBD1. Unmatched junction bases numbered 4, after V lost 5 bases and J lost 6 bases. CDR3 length: 14 residues. Looked up from germline, CDR1 is SEHNR and CDR2 is FQNEAQ (reference sequence). The CDR3 bases are TGTGCCAGCAGCCTGACAGGGGGGTATGAAAAACTGTTTTTT. Protein product: CASSLTGGYEKLFF.

The J gene is TRBJ2-5, the V gene TRBV3-1 (or the pseudogene TRBV3-2); 11 nucleotides agree with TRBD2. CDR1 LGHDT and CDR2 YNNKEL come from the germline V gene (reference sequence). The CDR3 length is 17 residues. V trimming: 0 bases; J trimming: 5 bases; junction bases outside the gene matches: 8. CDR3 DNA sequence: TGTGCCAGCAGCCAAGAGGCTAGCGGGAGGTTCCGGGAGACCCAGTACTTC. This sequence encodes CASSQEASGRFRETQYF.

This clone was seen a handful of times. This chain links TRBV3-1 (or the pseudogene TRBV3-2) with TRBJ2-7; 9 bases are shared with TRBD1. V dropped 5 bases and J dropped 5; count of bases not matched to a gene: 7. The CDR3 totals 14 residues. The germline gives CDR1 LGHDT, CDR2 YNNKEL (reference sequence). CDR3 protein: CASSSGTGLDEQYF. As DNA, the CDR3 is TGTGCCAGCAGCTCCGGGACAGGGCTAGACGAGCAGTACTTC.

The J gene is TRBJ1-2, the V gene TRBV18; a possible D gene is TRBD1 (5 bases). Trimming shortened V by 3 bases and J by 0 bases, and 11 bases separated the two germline ends. Germline V lookup: CDR1 KGHSH, CDR2 LQKENI. The CDR3 runs 15 residues. CDR3 amino acids: CASSPVTDSNYGYTF. The CDR3 bases are TGTGCCAGCTCACCGGTGACAGACTCTAACTATGGCTACACCTTC.

This clone was seen just once. The chain combines TRBV28 with TRBJ1-2, with D uncertain. V was cut by 4 bases and J by 0 bases, with 18 bases left in between. The CDR3 length is 17 residues. Germline V gives CDR1 MDHEN, CDR2 SYDVKM. The CDR3 sequence is CASSSQKPVQANYGYTF. In DNA form, the CDR3 reads TGTGCCAGCAGTTCGCAAAAACCAGTCCAAGCTAACTATGGCTACACCTTC.

V and J are TRBV6-2 or TRBV6-3 and TRBJ2-1, with 7 bases matching TRBD1. Unmatched junction bases numbered 4, after V lost 2 bases and J lost 0 bases. Germline V gene sequence: CDR1 MNHEY, CDR2 SVGEGT. CDR3 length equals 16 residues. The CDR3 sequence is CASSYGTASSYNEQFF. The CDR3 nucleotides are TGTGCCAGCAGTTACGGGACAGCAAGCTCCTACAATGAGCAGTTCTTC.

The V call is TRBV7-9, the J call TRBJ1-2; 7 bases match TRBD1. Germline CDR1 and CDR2: SEHNR and FQNEAQ (reference sequence). The V and J ends lost 4 bases and 5 bases, in that order; junction bases with no gene match: 7. The CDR3 has 14 amino acids. The CDR3, as DNA: TGTGCCAGCAGCTCACAGGGGCTGGGGTATGGCTACACCTTC. Translating gives CASSSQGLGYGYTF.

CDR3 protein: CASSESWRFSTDTQYF. CDR3 coding DNA: TGTGCCAGCAGTGAATCCTGGAGATTTAGCACAGATACGCAGTATTTT. The chain couples TRBV25-1 to TRBJ2-3; D remains ambiguous. Between the trimmed V and J ends, which lost 1 base and 0 bases, there was a span of 11 bases. CDR1 is MGHDK, CDR2 SYGVNS, per germline. CDR3 length equals 16 residues.

The chain links TRBV7-6 to TRBJ2-1; 8 nucleotides match TRBD2. Germline V gives CDR1 SGHVS, CDR2 FNYEAQ. The CDR3 is 16 residues long. V was pared by 1 base and J by 5 bases, with 7 bases of the junction left unmatched. The chain's CDR3 is CASSLVSSGSHNEQFF. Written as DNA, the CDR3 is TGTGCCAGCAGCTTAGTAAGCAGCGGGAGCCACAATGAGCAGTTCTTC.

CDR3 protein: CASSFRGDNQPQHF. The CDR3, as DNA: TGTGCCAGCTCTTTTCGGGGGGATAATCAGCCCCAGCATTTT. The chain joins TRBV2 to TRBJ1-5; a weak D match, TRBD1 (5 bases). Germline V gives CDR1 SNHLY, CDR2 FYNNEI. The CDR3 has 14 amino acids. With 8 bases removed from V and 4 bases from J, the gap between germline ends came to 15 bases.

The V and J genes are TRBV4-1 and TRBJ1-6; D perhaps matches TRBD1 (6 bases). The length of the CDR3 is 16 residues. Germline-derived CDR1 and CDR2 are MGHRA and YSYEKL. Trimming removed 1 base at V and 5 bases at J, with 12 bases between. In DNA form, the CDR3 reads TGCGCCAGCAGCCAAGCAGTGGACAGAGATAATTCACCCCTCCACTTT. Its protein product is CASSQAVDRDNSPLHF.

The chain employs TRBV29-1 and TRBJ1-2, with 12 bases lining up with TRBD1. V was clipped by 6 bases and J by 8 bases; unmatched bases: 13. CDR3 length: 15 residues. Germline V CDR1 and CDR2: SQVTM, ANQGSEA. CDR3 bases: TGCAGCGTCCCAACCGGGACAGGGGGCAGAGGAGGCTACACCTTC. It codes for CSVPTGTGGRGGYTF.

The V and J genes are TRBV5-1 and TRBJ2-6; D unclear. The V and J ends lost 4 bases and 5 bases respectively, with 7 bases between them. Germline values: CDR1 SGHRS, CDR2 YFSETQ. This CDR3 comprises 13 residues. This CDR3 is CASSLSWANVLTF. In nucleotides, the CDR3 is TGCGCCAGCAGCCTTAGTTGGGCCAACGTCCTGACTTTC.